The 21 T cell receptor beta chains below all came from one sample that was sequenced in a study of blood T cell repertoires in COVID-19. Produced via immunoSEQ multiplex PCR; TCRdb's table is partial and in-frame only. The top ten clones hold 1.6% of a sample with about 300,000 clones, around 88% of them seen once. The sequencing input was peripheral blood. The receptors originated from a woman between 25 and 40 years old with COVID-19, enrolled during active disease.

The genes are TRBV4-1 and TRBJ1-2; D uncertain. The CDR3 spans 15 residues. The V end lost 0 bases, the J end lost 7 bases, and 15 bases lay between the germline ends. CDR1 and CDR2 from the germline V gene are MGHRA and YSYEKL. This CDR3 is CASSQDEGPTGGYTF. Here the CDR3 DNA reads TGCGCCAGCAGCCAAGATGAGGGCCCAACTGGTGGCTACACCTTC.

The CDR3 is CASREGATGELFF. As DNA, the CDR3 is TGTGCCAGCAGGGAGGGGGCAACCGGGGAGCTGTTTTTT. V gene TRBV6-5 combines with J gene TRBJ2-2; D is perhaps TRBD1 (7 bases). The germline CDR1 and CDR2 sequences are MNHEY and SVGAGI. The CDR3 runs 13 residues. V gave up 6 bases and J gave up 5 bases, with 10 bases separating them.

The gene calls are TRBV10-3 and TRBJ1-4; D gene ambiguous. CDR1 and CDR2 (germline): ENHRY, SYGVKD. The germline V and J ends were trimmed by 2 bases and 3 bases, with 7 bases remaining between them. This CDR3 contains 14 residues. CDR3 residues: CAISEGGPNEKLFF. In DNA, the CDR3 is TGTGCCATCAGTGAGGGAGGGCCTAATGAAAAACTGTTTTTT.

The rearrangement links TRBV27 to TRBJ2-7; tentatively, D is TRBD2 (6 bases). Trimming left V 2 bases short and J 2 bases short, with 13 bases between. Germline CDR1 and CDR2: MNHEY and SMNVEV (reference sequence). CDR3 length: 15 amino acids. The DNA of the CDR3 is TGTGCCAGCAGTTTAAGGGCTAGCGTGACCTACGAGCAGTACTTC. Its protein is CASSLRASVTYEQYF.

The chain couples TRBV5-4 to TRBJ2-2, with TRBD2 matching over 11 bases. CDR1 is SGHNT and CDR2 is YYREEE in the germline V gene (reference sequence). There are 16 residues in the CDR3. Germline trimming cut 4 bases from V and 0 bases from J; bases unmatched to any gene: 2. The DNA for the CDR3 is TGTGCCAGCAGCCCGACTAGCGGGGCGAACACCGGGGAGCTGTTTTTT. Translating gives CASSPTSGANTGELFF.

The chain couples TRBV11-3 to TRBJ2-2; 11 bases line up with TRBD2. CDR3 length equals 14 residues. Germline V gives CDR1 SGHNT, CDR2 YENEEA. V shed 6 bases and J 4 bases; nucleotides not matched to a gene: 1. CDR3 nucleotides: TGTGCCAGCAGACTAGCGGGGGTCACCGGGGAGCTGTTTTTT. The encoded protein is CASRLAGVTGELFF.

DNA of the CDR3: TGTGCCAGCAGCTCGACAGGGTTCGGCGAGCAGTACTTC. Translation: CASSSTGFGEQYF. This chain links TRBV7-7 with TRBJ2-7; the match to TRBD1 covers 7 bases. The V gene's germline CDR1 is SSHAT and CDR2 FNYEAQ (reference sequence). The CDR3 runs 13 residues. The V segment lost 4 bases and the J segment 6 bases; nucleotides outside the gene matches: 6.

This chain uses TRBV27 with TRBJ1-1; 9 positions agree with TRBD1. J was trimmed by 5 bases and V by 5 bases; bases with no gene match: 9. This CDR3 has 15 residues. CDR1 is MNHEY and CDR2 is SMNVEV in the germline V gene (reference sequence). The CDR3 DNA sequence: TGTGCCAGCAGTGCTTACAGGGGGCCGAGTACTGAAGCTTTCTTT. It yields the protein CASSAYRGPSTEAFF.

V is TRBV4-3 and J is TRBJ1-1, with TRBD1 matching over 7 bases. The CDR3 runs to 16 residues. V shed 3 bases and J 1 base; nucleotides not matched to a gene: 8. Germline V CDR1 and CDR2: LGHNA, YSLEER. The CDR3 coding sequence is TGCGCCAGCAGCCACGATCGACAGGGTGGGAACACTGAAGCTTTCTTT. Translation gives CASSHDRQGGNTEAFF.

The J gene is TRBJ2-1, the V gene TRBV24-1; a possible D gene is TRBD1 (5 bases). CDR3 length equals 13 residues. With 3 bases removed from V and 8 bases from J, the gap between germline ends came to 10 bases. Per germline, CDR1 KGHDR and CDR2 SFDVKD. The CDR3 region has the DNA TGTGCCACCAGTGATGGGGCTGTGGATGAGCAGTTCTTC. It codes for CATSDGAVDEQFF.

V is TRBV21-1 and J is TRBJ1-6. TRBV21-1 is a known pseudogene. This CDR3 contains 15 residues. This CDR3 reads CASSKGGDGMEALHF. CDR3 DNA: TGTGCCAGCAGCAAAGGGGGGGACGGAATGGAAGCCCTCCACTTT.

This chain's CDR3 is CSASALNQVNSPLHF. Written as DNA, the CDR3 is TGCAGTGCTAGTGCCCTAAACCAGGTGAATTCACCCCTCCACTTT. The chain carries TRBV20-1 and TRBJ1-6; D remains ambiguous. This CDR3 comprises 15 residues. The ends were cut back, 3 bases at V and 7 bases at J, with 16 bases in the middle. The V gene's germline CDR1 is DFQATT and CDR2 SNEGSKA (reference sequence).

The J gene is TRBJ1-2, the V gene TRBV6-5; 7 bases align to TRBD1. Germline loops: CDR1 MNHEY, CDR2 SVGAGI. The CDR3 sequence is 15 residues long. Trimming cost V 6 bases and J 4 bases; bases outside gene matches: 11. The CDR3: CASSPGLTGFYGYTF. CDR3 coding DNA: TGTGCCAGCAGCCCGGGCCTGACAGGGTTCTATGGCTACACCTTC.

The chain is built from TRBV7-4 and TRBJ2-7; tentatively, D is TRBD1 (5 bases). V shed 4 bases and J shed 3 bases, with 22 bases lying between them. This CDR3 region has 17 residues. Germline V gene data show CDR1 as SGHVT and CDR2 as SQSDAQ. The CDR3 loop is CASSYRQKTSYFYEQYV. The CDR3 region has the DNA TGTGCCAGCAGCTACAGACAGAAAACCTCATACTTCTACGAGCAGTACGTC.

The chain employs TRBV13 and TRBJ2-5; the match to TRBD2 covers 12 bases. The CDR3 has 17 amino acids. V was pared by 3 bases and J by 2 bases, with 7 bases of the junction left unmatched. The germline CDR1 and CDR2 sequences are PRHDT and FYEKMQ (reference sequence). The CDR3 spells CASSFSTSGGLQETQYF. The DNA for the CDR3 is TGTGCCAGCAGCTTCTCGACTAGCGGGGGTCTACAAGAGACCCAGTACTTC.

The J gene is TRBJ2-1, the V gene TRBV2; 11 nucleotides line up with TRBD2. The CDR3 has 15 amino acids. Per germline, CDR1 SNHLY and CDR2 FYNNEI. The V segment lost 5 bases and the J segment 9 bases; nucleotides outside the gene matches: 9. The CDR3, as DNA: TGTGCCAGCAGTTTAGCGGGGGGGGGATTTACTGAGCAGTTCTTC. This translates into CASSLAGGGFTEQFF.

This clone was seen once. The V gene is TRBV9, the J gene TRBJ2-3; D perhaps matches TRBD2 (7 bases). Germline V CDR1 and CDR2: SGDLS, YYNGEE. There are 15 residues in the CDR3. Trimming shortened V by 5 bases and J by 4 bases, and 17 bases separated the two germline ends. CDR3 nucleotides: TGTGCCAGCAGTACCAACATCGGGGGGCCAGATACGCAGTATTTT. As protein: CASSTNIGGPDTQYF.

V gene TRBV27 combines with J gene TRBJ1-5; the match to TRBD1 covers 8 bases. J lost 4 bases, V lost 5 bases, and 4 bases had no gene match. The CDR3 runs to 14 residues. Germline CDR1 and CDR2: MNHEY and SMNVEV (reference sequence). DNA of the CDR3: TGTGCCAGCAGTAACAGGGGGATGAATCAGCCCCAGCATTTT. Translating gives CASSNRGMNQPQHF.

This rearrangement joins TRBV19 to TRBJ1-5; D remains ambiguous. The germline V gene encodes CDR1 LNHDA and CDR2 SQIVND (reference sequence). The V end lost 8 bases, the J end lost 8 bases, and 16 bases lay between the germline ends. This CDR3 is built from 13 residues. The CDR3 region is CASQNARLKPQHF. The CDR3 nucleotides are TGTGCCAGTCAGAATGCGAGGCTCAAGCCCCAGCATTTT.

This rearrangement joins TRBV9 to TRBJ1-3; no reliable D call. The CDR3 is 14 residues long. Trimming cost V 0 bases and J 0 bases, with 4 bases left between them. Per the germline V gene, CDR1 is SGDLS and CDR2 is YYNGEE. The CDR3, as DNA: TGTGCCAGCAGCGTAGGGCTCTCTGGAAACACCATATATTTT. Translating gives CASSVGLSGNTIYF.

The V and J genes are TRBV10-3 and TRBJ2-5; 7 nucleotides agree with TRBD2. Germline loops: CDR1 ENHRY, CDR2 SYGVKD. This CDR3 is built from 12 residues. The ends lost 8 bases at V and 2 bases at J; junction bases unmatched: 2. The CDR3 sequence is CAIGRGQETQYF. Here the CDR3 DNA reads TGTGCCATCGGGCGGGGGCAAGAGACCCAGTACTTC.